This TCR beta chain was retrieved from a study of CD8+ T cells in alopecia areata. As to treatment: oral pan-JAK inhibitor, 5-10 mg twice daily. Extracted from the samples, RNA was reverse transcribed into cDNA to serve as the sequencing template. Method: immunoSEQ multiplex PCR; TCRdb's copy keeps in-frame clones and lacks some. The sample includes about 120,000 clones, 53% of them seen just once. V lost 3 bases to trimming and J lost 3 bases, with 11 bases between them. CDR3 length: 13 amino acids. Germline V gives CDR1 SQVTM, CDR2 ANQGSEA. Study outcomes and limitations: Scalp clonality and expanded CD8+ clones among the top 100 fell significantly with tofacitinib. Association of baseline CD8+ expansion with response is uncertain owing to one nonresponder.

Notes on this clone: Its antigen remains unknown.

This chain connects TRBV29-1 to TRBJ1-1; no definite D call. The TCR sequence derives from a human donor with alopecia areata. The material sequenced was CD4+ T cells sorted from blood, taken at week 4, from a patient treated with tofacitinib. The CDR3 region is CSVDPRMDTEAFF. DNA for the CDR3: TGCAGCGTTGACCCCAGGATGGACACTGAAGCTTTCTTT.